This section outlines one TCR beta chain sequence together with its context. Its antigen is not known. PBMC-derived CD4+ and CD8+ T cells were sorted. The germline V gene has CDR1 SGHRS and CDR2 YFSETQ. The V and J ends lost 4 bases and 2 bases, in that order; junction bases with no gene match: 4. The CDR3 has 15 amino acids. This sample is part of a study of CD8+ T cells in alopecia areata. Investigators isolated RNA and reverse transcribed it into cDNA to act as the sequencing template. Here immunoSEQ multiplex PCR was the method, and the copy in TCRdb shows in-frame clones only, minus some. The data contain approximately 100,000 clones, 35% to 45% of them singletons. Regarding the study as a whole: Sequencing of scalp tissue also captures the resident alphabeta T cells of normal skin.

V usage is TRBV5-1 and J usage is TRBJ2-5; 11 bases line up with TRBD2. The sequenced material came from CD4+ T cells sorted from blood. The clonotype was recovered from a human donor with alopecia areata. The CDR3: CASSPGTSGQETQYF. The CDR3 region has the DNA TGCGCCAGCAGCCCCGGGACTAGCGGACAAGAGACCCAGTACTTC.